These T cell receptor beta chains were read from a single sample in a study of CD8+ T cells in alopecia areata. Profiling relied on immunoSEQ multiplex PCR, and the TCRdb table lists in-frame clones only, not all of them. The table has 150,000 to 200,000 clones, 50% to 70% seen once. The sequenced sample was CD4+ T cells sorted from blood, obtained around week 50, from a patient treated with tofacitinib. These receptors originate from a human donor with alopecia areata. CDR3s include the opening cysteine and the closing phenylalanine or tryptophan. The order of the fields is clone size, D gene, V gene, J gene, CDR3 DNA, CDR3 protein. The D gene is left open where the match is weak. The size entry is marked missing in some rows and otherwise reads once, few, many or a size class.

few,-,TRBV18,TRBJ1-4,TGTGCCAGCTCACCTGACAGTCGTCTTGGGGAAAAACTGTTTTTT,CASSPDSRLGEKLFF
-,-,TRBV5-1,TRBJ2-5,TGCGCCAGCAGCTTGAGGCCCTTCGATCACTTGCAAGAGACCCAGTACTTC,CASSLRPFDHLQETQYF
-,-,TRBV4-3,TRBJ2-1,TGCGCCAGCAGCCAAGAAGAGGGAAACTACAATGAGCAGTTCTTC,CASSQEEGNYNEQFF
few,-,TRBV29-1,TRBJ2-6,TGCAGCGTCCCGGTAGGGCGGCGTAGGTCTGGGGCCAACGTCCTGACTTTC,CSVPVGRRRSGANVLTF
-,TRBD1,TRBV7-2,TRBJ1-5,TGTGCCAGCAGCTTAGTATCGCAGGGGGTAAATCAGCCCCAGCATTTT,CASSLVSQGVNQPQHF
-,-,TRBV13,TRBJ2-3,TGTGCCAGCAGCTTAGGCCTGGTTACCGCTTTTACAGATACGCAGTATTTT,CASSLGLVTAFTDTQYF
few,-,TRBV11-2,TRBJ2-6,TGTGCCAGCAGCCCCGTCTCTGGGGCCAACGTCCTGACTTTC,CASSPVSGANVLTF
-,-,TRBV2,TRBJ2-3,TGTGCCAGCAGTGAGCAGGGGAGGGGCCCCGCAGATACGCAGTATTTT,CASSEQGRGPADTQYF
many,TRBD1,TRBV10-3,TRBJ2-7,TGTGCCATCAGTGAGGGGGGACAGGGCTACGAGCAGTACTTC,CAISEGGQGYEQYF
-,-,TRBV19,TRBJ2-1,TGTGCCAGTAGTATACTTCGCGGCTCCTACAATGAGCAGTTCTTC,CASSILRGSYNEQFF
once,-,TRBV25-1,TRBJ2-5,TGTGCCAGCAGTGATGGTCTTCAGGGACGAGAGACCCAGTACTTC,CASSDGLQGRETQYF
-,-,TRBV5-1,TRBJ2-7,TGCGCCAGCAGCTTGGGGCCGGGCTCATACGAGCAGTACTTC,CASSLGPGSYEQYF
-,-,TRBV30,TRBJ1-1,TGTGCCTGGAGCCGTCTACAGGGAAACACTGAAGCTTTCTTT,CAWSRLQGNTEAFF
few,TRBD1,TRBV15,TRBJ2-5,TGTGCCACCAGCAGAGCCAGGGGGCTTGAGGAGACCCAGTACTTC,CATSRARGLEETQYF
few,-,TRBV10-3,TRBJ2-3,TGTGCCATCGAGGAGGGTCGGGGGCCGGATGCTAGTACGCAGTATTTT,CAIEEGRGPDASTQYF
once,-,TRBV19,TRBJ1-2,TGTGCCAGTAGGAACCTGGACAGCCATGGCTACACCTTC,CASRNLDSHGYTF
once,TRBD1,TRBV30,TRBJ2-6,TGTGCCTGGGACAGGGGGTCTGGGGCCAACGTCCTGACTTTC,CAWDRGSGANVLTF
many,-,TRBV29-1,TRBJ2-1,TGCAGCGTTGATGTGGCGGGGCTCTACAATGAGCAGTTCTTC,CSVDVAGLYNEQFF
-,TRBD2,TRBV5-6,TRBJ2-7,TGTGCCAGCAGCCCCCGGCGGGGGTACGAGCAGTACTTC,CASSPRRGYEQYF
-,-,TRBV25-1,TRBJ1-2,TGTGCCAGCAGTGAATCTGACGGCTATGGCTACACCTTC,CASSESDGYGYTF
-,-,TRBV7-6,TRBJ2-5,TGTGCCAGCAGCTTAGACGCCAAAGCGACCCAGTACTTC,CASSLDAKATQYF
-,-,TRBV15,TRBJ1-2,TGTGCCACCAGCAGTAGTCCGGGTTTCGACTATGGCTACACCTTC,CATSSSPGFDYGYTF
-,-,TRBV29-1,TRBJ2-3,TGCAGCGTTCAGGGCAAGTACACAGATACGCAGTATTTT,CSVQGKYTDTQYF
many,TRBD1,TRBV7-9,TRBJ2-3,TGTGCCAGCAGCGACAGGGGTCCAGATACGCAGTATTTT,CASSDRGPDTQYF
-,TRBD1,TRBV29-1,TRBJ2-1,TGCAGCGGATCCGGGACAGGGGCGTACAATGAGCAGTTCTTC,CSGSGTGAYNEQFF
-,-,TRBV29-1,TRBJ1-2,TGCAGCGTTATGAGGGAGTATGGCTACACCTTC,CSVMREYGYTF
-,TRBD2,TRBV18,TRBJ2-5,TGTGCCAGCTCACCTTATCTAGCGGGGGACGAGACCCAGTACTTC,CASSPYLAGDETQYF